A single sample is the source of the 20 T cell receptor beta chains below, sequenced in a study of radiotherapy plus CTLA-4 blockade in lung cancer. TCRdb's table, derived via immunoSEQ multiplex PCR, lists solely in-frame clones and lacks some. This sample has around 110,000 clones, with around 85% found just once. The sample was peripheral blood, taken from a patient treated with radiotherapy plus ipilimumab. The origin of the receptors is a human donor with non-small cell lung cancer that progressed on radiotherapy plus ipilimumab. Some clones in this sample may be carry-over from other donors' samples.

This chain joins TRBV7-2 and TRBJ2-5; tentative D call: TRBD1 (6 bases). Germline assignment: CDR1 SGHTA and CDR2 FQGNSA. This CDR3 has 14 amino acids. Trimming stripped 4 bases from V and 5 bases from J, with 14 bases between. Written as DNA, the CDR3 is TGTGCCAGCAGCTCGCAGGGGATCGGGGAGACCCAGTACTTC. The encoded protein is CASSSQGIGETQYF. Full variable domain (missing parts from reference TRBV7-2 and TRBJ2-5): GAGVSQSPSNKVTEKGKDVELRCDPISGHTALYWYRQSLGQGLEFLIYFQGNSAPDKSGLPSDRFSAERTGGSVSTLTIQRTQQEDSAVYLCASSSQGIGETQYFGPGTRLLVL.

This clone is a singleton in its sample. The genes are TRBV11-2 and TRBJ1-6, with TRBD1 matching over 8 bases. The V segment lost 5 bases and the J segment 7 bases; nucleotides outside the gene matches: 10. CDR3 length: 16 residues. From germline, CDR1 is SGHAT and CDR2 FQNNGV. CDR3 loop: CASSRSQGAQNSPLHF. CDR3 in DNA: TGTGCCAGCAGCAGAAGCCAGGGGGCTCAGAATTCACCCCTCCACTTT.

The rearrangement uses TRBV7-3 and TRBJ1-1, with no clear D. The length of the CDR3 is 14 residues. Germline CDR1 SGHTA, CDR2 FQGTGA. With 6 bases removed from V and 1 base from J, the gap between germline ends came to 12 bases. This CDR3 is CASSYIGGNTEAFF. DNA of the CDR3: TGTGCCAGCAGTTACATAGGAGGGAACACTGAAGCTTTCTTT.

The rearrangement links TRBV28 to TRBJ1-3; perhaps TRBD1 as D (6 bases). CDR1 MDHEN and CDR2 SYDVKM come from the germline V gene. The CDR3 length is 15 residues. Trimming pared 2 bases from V and 2 bases from J, leaving 10 bases between. CDR3 protein: CASSLGGGPGNTIYF. CDR3 nucleotide sequence: TGTGCCAGCAGTTTAGGAGGGGGGCCTGGAAACACCATATATTTT.

The chain uses TRBV5-4 and TRBJ1-2; D may be TRBD1 (6 bases). V was trimmed by 4 bases and J by 1 base, leaving 17 bases between them. The germline V gene encodes CDR1 SGHNT and CDR2 YYREEE (reference sequence). The CDR3 sequence is 16 residues long. The CDR3 nucleotides are TGTGCCAGCAGCCCCCTACAGGGAAACCTTAACTATGGCTACACCTTC. It encodes CASSPLQGNLNYGYTF.

V usage is TRBV7-2 and J usage is TRBJ1-5; no reliable D call. The CDR3 is made up of 14 amino acids. V was trimmed by 8 bases and J by 2 bases, leaving 13 bases between them. The germline V gene has CDR1 SGHTA and CDR2 FQGNSA. The CDR3: CASGRGVGNQPQHF. The CDR3 coding sequence is TGTGCCAGCGGCAGAGGCGTAGGCAATCAGCCCCAGCATTTT.

This clone was observed a single time. The rearrangement links TRBV28 to TRBJ2-6, with a weak D call TRBD1 (5 bases). V shed 7 bases and J shed 2 bases, with 12 bases lying between them. CDR3 size: 15 residues. Germline-derived CDR1 and CDR2 are MDHEN and SYDVKM. CDR3 in amino acids: CASTGGAAGANVLTF. In DNA form, the CDR3 reads TGTGCCAGCACTGGTGGGGCAGCTGGGGCCAACGTCCTGACTTTC. The full variable domain, with the rest looked up from reference TRBV28 and TRBJ2-6, is DVKVTQSSRYLVKRTGEKVFLECVQDMDHENMFWYRQDPGLGLRLIYFSYDVKMKEKGDIPEGYSVSREKKERFSLILESASTNQTSMYLCASTGGAAGANVLTFGAGSRLTVL.

This clone was observed a single time. CDR3 sequence (DNA): TGTGCCTGGATCCCGGGACAGGGTATTGGTGAGCAGTTCTTC. Translating it yields CAWIPGQGIGEQFF. The rearrangement uses TRBV30 and TRBJ2-1; 9 bases are a match to TRBD1. This CDR3 is built from 14 residues. The trim removed 4 bases at V and 9 bases at J, leaving 10 bases unmatched. The germline V gene encodes CDR1 GTSNPN and CDR2 SVGIG (reference sequence).

The V and J genes are TRBV9 and TRBJ1-1; no clear D. The germline V gene encodes CDR1 SGDLS and CDR2 YYNGEE. The CDR3 is 12 amino acids. V was clipped by 3 bases and J by 4 bases, with 7 bases between them. CDR3 region: CASSAEGTEAFF. The CDR3 DNA reads TGTGCCAGCAGCGCTGAGGGCACTGAAGCTTTCTTT.

J is TRBJ2-3 and V is TRBV7-2; 9 bases line up with TRBD1. V shed 5 bases, J shed 5 bases, and the junction held 5 bases outside the gene matches. Germline CDR1 is SGHTA and CDR2 is FQGNSA. This CDR3 is built from 14 residues. The CDR3 DNA reads TGTGCCAGCAGCGTACAGGGGGCGCAAGATACGCAGTATTTT. This gives the protein CASSVQGAQDTQYF.

V and J are TRBV19 and TRBJ1-2; D gene uncertain. CDR3 length: 15 amino acids. The V and J ends lost 3 bases and 3 bases respectively, with 14 bases between them. Germline V gene lookup returns CDR1 LNHDA and CDR2 SQIVND (reference sequence). Here the CDR3 reads CASSMNWGDDYGYTF. The CDR3, as DNA: TGTGCCAGTAGTATGAATTGGGGTGACGACTATGGCTACACCTTC.

The chain joins TRBV4-3 to TRBJ1-6; D gene uncertain. The CDR3 sequence is 15 residues long. Germline assignment: CDR1 LGHNA and CDR2 YSLEER. V was trimmed by 0 bases and J by 8 bases, leaving 11 bases between them. In DNA form, the CDR3 reads TGCGCCAGCAGCCAAGATTATAGAATGTATTCACCCCTCCACTTT. The encoded protein is CASSQDYRMYSPLHF.

CDR3 amino acids: CASSSGQTHEKLFF. DNA of the CDR3: TGTGCCAGCAGCTCGGGACAGACTCATGAAAAACTGTTTTTT. The genes are TRBV7-9 and TRBJ1-4; 7 nucleotides line up with TRBD1. The CDR3 length is 14 residues. The germline V gene encodes CDR1 SEHNR and CDR2 FQNEAQ (reference sequence). V was clipped by 4 bases and J by 6 bases; unmatched bases: 5.

This chain links TRBV6-1 with TRBJ1-2; D not resolved. The CDR3 consists of 15 residues. The V end was cut by 1 base, the J end by 4 bases, with 13 bases between. The germline gives CDR1 MNHNS, CDR2 SASEGT. Here the CDR3 DNA reads TGTGCCAGCAGTGAAGGACTGGCTGAGGGCTATGGCTACACCTTC. It translates to CASSEGLAEGYGYTF.

Points on this clone: The same CDR3 can be traced to other DNA sequences in this sample. This chain connects TRBV7-2 to TRBJ1-2; D is possibly TRBD1 (5 bases). V was cut by 5 bases and J by 2 bases, with 9 bases left in between. This CDR3 contains 13 residues. Germline CDR1 is SGHTA and CDR2 is FQGNSA. The CDR3 sequence: CASSPDRNYGYTF. The CDR3, as DNA: TGTGCCAGCAGCCCCGACAGAAACTATGGCTACACCTTC.

The CDR3 DNA reads as TGCGCCAGCAGCCAACGGGAGAACTATGGCTACACCTTC. Translating it yields CASSQRENYGYTF. V gene TRBV4-1 combines with J gene TRBJ1-2; D gene uncertain. The CDR3 length is 13 residues. Germline loops: CDR1 MGHRA, CDR2 YSYEKL. V was clipped by 2 bases and J by 2 bases, with 6 bases between them.

The chain combines TRBV19 with TRBJ2-6; D may be TRBD1 (6 bases). V dropped 5 bases and J dropped 0 bases, with 17 bases sitting between them. The CDR3 has 18 amino acids. The germline gives CDR1 LNHDA, CDR2 SQIVND (reference sequence). The CDR3 here is CASSSRQVRLSGANVLTF. In DNA form, the CDR3 reads TGTGCCAGTAGTTCCCGACAGGTACGCCTCTCTGGGGCCAACGTCCTGACTTTC.

The gene calls are TRBV9 and TRBJ2-1; unclear D gene. The V end lost 3 bases, the J end lost 9 bases, and 13 bases lay between the germline ends. Germline-derived CDR1 and CDR2 are SGDLS and YYNGEE. The CDR3 has 13 residues. The CDR3 loop reads CASSASNYGEQFF. In DNA, the CDR3 is TGTGCCAGCAGCGCCTCAAACTACGGTGAGCAGTTCTTC.

This rearrangement joins TRBV6-6 to TRBJ1-2, with D possibly matching TRBD1 (6 bases). Germline-derived CDR1 and CDR2 are MNHNY and SVGAGI (reference sequence). This CDR3 region has 14 residues. V was pared by 6 bases and J by 2 bases, with 13 bases between. This CDR3 is CASSTGSLNYGYTF. DNA of the CDR3: TGTGCCAGCAGCACAGGGTCCTTGAACTATGGCTACACCTTC.

In this sample, this clone turned up once. The V and J genes are TRBV5-1 and TRBJ2-6; no clear D gene. Looked up from germline, CDR1 is SGHRS and CDR2 is YFSETQ. CDR3 length equals 14 residues. Trimming removed 7 bases from V and 2 bases from J, with 10 bases in between. Here the CDR3 reads CASGLTTGANVLTF. Here the CDR3 DNA reads TGCGCCAGCGGTTTAACTACTGGGGCCAACGTCCTGACTTTC.